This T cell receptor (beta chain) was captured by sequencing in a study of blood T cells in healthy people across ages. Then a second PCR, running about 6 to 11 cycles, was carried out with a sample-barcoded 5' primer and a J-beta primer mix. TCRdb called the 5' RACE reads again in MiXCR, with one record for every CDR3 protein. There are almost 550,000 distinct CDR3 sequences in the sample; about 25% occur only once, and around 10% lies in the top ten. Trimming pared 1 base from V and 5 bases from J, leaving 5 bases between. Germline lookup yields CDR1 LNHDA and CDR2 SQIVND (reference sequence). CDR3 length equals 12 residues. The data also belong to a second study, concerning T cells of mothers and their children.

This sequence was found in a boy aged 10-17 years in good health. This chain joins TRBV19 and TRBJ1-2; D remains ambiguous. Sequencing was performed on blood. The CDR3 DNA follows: TGTGCCAGTAGTATAGCGGGGTATGGCTACACCTTC. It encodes CASSIAGYGYTF.